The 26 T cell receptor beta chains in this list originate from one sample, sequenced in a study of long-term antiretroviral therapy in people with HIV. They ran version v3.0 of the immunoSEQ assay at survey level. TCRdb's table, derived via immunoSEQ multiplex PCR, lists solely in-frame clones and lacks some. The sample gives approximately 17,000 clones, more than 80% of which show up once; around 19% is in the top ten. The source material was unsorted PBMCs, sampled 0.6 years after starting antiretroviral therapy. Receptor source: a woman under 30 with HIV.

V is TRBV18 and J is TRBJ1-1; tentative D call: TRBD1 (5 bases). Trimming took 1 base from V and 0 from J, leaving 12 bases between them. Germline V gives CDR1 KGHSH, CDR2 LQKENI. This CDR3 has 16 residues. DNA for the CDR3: TGTGCCAGCTCACCACGGGGGGGTCCGATGAACACTGAAGCTTTCTTT. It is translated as CASSPRGGPMNTEAFF.

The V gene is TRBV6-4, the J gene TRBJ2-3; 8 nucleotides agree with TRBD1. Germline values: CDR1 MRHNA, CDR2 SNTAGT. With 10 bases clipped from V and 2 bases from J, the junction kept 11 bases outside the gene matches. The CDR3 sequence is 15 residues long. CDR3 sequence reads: CATRPGGNPTDTQYF. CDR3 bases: TGTGCCACCAGGCCAGGGGGCAATCCCACAGATACGCAGTATTTT.

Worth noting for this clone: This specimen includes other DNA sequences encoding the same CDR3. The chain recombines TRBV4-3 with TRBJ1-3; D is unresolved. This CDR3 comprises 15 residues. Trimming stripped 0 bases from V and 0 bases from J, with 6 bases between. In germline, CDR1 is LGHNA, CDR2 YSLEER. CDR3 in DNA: TGCGCCAGCAGCCAAGAAGGCGGCTCTGGAAACACCATATATTTT. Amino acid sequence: CASSQEGGSGNTIYF.

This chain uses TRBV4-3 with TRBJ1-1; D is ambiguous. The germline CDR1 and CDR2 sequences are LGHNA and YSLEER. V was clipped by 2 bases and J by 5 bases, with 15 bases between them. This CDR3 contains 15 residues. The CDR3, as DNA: TGCGCCAGCAGCCAAACTCTCGCGGCTATGACTGAAGCTTTCTTT. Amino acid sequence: CASSQTLAAMTEAFF.

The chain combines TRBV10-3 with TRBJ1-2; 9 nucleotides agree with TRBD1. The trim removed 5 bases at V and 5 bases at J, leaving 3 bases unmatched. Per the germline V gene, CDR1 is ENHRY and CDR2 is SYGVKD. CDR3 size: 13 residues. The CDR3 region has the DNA TGTGCCATCAGTACAGGGGGCTGGTATGGCTACACCTTC. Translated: CAISTGGWYGYTF.

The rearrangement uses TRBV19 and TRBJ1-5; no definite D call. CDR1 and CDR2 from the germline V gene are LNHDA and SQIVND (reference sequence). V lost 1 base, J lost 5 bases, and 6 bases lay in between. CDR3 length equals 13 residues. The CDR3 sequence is CASSIGWDQPQHF. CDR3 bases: TGTGCCAGTAGTATAGGTTGGGATCAGCCCCAGCATTTT.

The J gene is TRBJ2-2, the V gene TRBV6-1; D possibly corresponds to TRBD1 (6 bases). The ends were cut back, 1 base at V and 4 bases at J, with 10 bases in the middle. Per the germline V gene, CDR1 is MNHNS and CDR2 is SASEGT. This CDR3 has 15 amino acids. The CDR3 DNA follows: TGTGCCAGCAGTGAAGACAGGGCTGGCACCGGGGAGCTGTTTTTT. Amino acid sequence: CASSEDRAGTGELFF.

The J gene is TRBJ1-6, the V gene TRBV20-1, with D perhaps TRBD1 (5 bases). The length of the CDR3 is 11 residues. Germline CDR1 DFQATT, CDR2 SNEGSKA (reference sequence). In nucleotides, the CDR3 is TGCGGGGCGGGCGGGAATTCACCCCTCCACTTT. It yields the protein CGAGGNSPLHF.

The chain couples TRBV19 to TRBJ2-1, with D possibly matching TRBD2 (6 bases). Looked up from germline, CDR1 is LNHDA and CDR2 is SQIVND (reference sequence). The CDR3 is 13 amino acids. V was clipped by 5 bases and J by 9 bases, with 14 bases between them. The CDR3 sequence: CASSDGRVGEQFF. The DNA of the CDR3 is TGTGCCAGTAGTGACGGGAGAGTCGGTGAGCAGTTCTTC.

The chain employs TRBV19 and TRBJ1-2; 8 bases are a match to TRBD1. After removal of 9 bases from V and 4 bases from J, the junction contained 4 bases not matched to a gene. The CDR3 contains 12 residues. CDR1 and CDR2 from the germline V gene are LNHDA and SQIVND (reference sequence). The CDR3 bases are TGTGCCAGCGGACAGGGCATCTATGGCTACACCTTC. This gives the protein CASGQGIYGYTF.

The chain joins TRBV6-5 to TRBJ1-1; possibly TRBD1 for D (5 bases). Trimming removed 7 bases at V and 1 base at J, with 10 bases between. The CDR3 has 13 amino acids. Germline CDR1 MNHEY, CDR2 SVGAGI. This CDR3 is CASTGGRNTEAFF. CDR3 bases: TGTGCCAGCACCGGGGGAAGGAACACTGAAGCTTTCTTT.

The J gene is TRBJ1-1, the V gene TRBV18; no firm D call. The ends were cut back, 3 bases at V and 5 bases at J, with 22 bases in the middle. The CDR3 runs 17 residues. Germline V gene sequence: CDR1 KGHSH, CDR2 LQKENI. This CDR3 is CASSPYPSGRSRTEAFF. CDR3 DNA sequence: TGTGCCAGCTCACCCTACCCGTCCGGACGCAGTAGAACTGAAGCTTTCTTT.

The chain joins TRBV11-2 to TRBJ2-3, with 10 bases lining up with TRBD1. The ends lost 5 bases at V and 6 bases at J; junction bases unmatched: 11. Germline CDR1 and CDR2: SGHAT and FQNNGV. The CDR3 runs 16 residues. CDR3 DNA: TGTGCCAGCAGCGCGAGGGACAGGGGATTCTCGGATACGCAGTATTTT. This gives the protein CASSARDRGFSDTQYF.

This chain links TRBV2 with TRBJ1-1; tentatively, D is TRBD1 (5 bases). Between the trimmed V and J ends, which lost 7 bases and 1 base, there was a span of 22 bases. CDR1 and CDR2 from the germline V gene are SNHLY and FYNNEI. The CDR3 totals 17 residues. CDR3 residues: CASNGDSWTGSNTEAFF. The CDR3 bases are TGTGCCAGCAATGGGGACTCGTGGACGGGCTCGAACACTGAAGCTTTCTTT. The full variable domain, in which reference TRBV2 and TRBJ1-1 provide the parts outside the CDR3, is EPEVTQTPSHQVTQMGQEVILRCVPISNHLYFYWYRQILGQKVEFLVSFYNNEISEKSEIFDDQFSVERPDGSNFTLKIRSTKLEDSAMYFCASNGDSWTGSNTEAFFGQGTRLTVV.

CDR3 residues: CASSYSGQFSGNTIYF. CDR3 DNA sequence: TGTGCCAGCAGTTACTCGGGACAGTTCTCTGGAAACACCATATATTTT. The gene calls are TRBV6-5 and TRBJ1-3; 7 nucleotides agree with TRBD1. The V gene end was trimmed by 0 bases and the J gene end by 0 bases; junction bases not matched to a gene: 2. The CDR3 loop spans 16 amino acids. CDR1 is MNHEY and CDR2 is SVGAGI in the germline V gene.

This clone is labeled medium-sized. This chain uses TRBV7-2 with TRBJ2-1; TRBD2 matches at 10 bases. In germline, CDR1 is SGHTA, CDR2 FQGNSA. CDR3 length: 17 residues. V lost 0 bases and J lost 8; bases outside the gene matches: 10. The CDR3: CASSLAPPSGGAYEQFF. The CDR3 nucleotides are TGTGCCAGCAGCTTAGCCCCTCCCAGCGGGGGGGCGTATGAGCAGTTCTTC.

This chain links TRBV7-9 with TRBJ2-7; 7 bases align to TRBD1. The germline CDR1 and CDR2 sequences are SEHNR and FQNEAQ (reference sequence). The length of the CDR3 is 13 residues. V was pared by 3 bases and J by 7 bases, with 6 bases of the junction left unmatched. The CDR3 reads CASSFTGAGEQYF. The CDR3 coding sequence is TGTGCCAGCAGCTTCACAGGGGCTGGGGAGCAGTACTTC.

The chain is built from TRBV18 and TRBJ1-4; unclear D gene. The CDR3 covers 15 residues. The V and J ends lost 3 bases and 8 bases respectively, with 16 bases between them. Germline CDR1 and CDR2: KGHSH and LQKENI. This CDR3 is CASSPDGPVPEKLFF. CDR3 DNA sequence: TGTGCCAGCTCACCCGATGGCCCTGTCCCGGAAAAACTGTTTTTT.

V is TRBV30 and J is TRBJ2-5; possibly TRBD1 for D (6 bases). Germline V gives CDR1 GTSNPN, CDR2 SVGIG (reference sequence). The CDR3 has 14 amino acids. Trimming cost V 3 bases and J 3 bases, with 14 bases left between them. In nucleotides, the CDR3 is TGTGCCTGGAGGGGGGCTCCGAGGGAAGAGACCCAGTACTTC. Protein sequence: CAWRGAPREETQYF. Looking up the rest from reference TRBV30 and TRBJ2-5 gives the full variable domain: SQTIHQWPATLVQPVGSPLSLECTVEGTSNPNLYWYRQAAGRGLQLLFYSVGIGQISSEVPQNLSASRPQDRQFILSSKKLLLSDSGFYLCAWRGAPREETQYFGPGTRLLVL.

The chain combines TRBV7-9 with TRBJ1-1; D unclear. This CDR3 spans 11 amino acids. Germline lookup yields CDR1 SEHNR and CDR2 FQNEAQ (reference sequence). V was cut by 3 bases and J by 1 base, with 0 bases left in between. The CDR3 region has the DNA TGTGCCAGCAGCTTGAACACTGAAGCTTTCTTT. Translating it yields CASSLNTEAFF.

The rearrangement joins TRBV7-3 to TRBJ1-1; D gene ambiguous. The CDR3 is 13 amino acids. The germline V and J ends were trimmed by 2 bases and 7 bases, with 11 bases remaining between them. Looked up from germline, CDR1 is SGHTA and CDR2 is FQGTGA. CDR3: CASSLDVRGEAFF. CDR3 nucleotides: TGTGCCAGCAGCTTAGACGTGCGGGGTGAAGCTTTCTTT.

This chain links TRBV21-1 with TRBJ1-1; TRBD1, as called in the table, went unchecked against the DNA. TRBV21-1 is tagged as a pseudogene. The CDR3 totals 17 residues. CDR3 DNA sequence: TGTGCCAGCTTTCGACCGGGACAGTCTAGGGGGGACACTGAAGCTTTCTTT. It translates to CASFRPGQSRGDTEAFF.

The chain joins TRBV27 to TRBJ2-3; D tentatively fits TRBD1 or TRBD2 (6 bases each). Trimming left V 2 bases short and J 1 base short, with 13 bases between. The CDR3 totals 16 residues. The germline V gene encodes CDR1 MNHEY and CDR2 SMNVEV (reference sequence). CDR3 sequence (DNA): TGTGCCAGCAGTTTACGGGGGCCACGCGGCACAGATACGCAGTATTTT. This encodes CASSLRGPRGTDTQYF.

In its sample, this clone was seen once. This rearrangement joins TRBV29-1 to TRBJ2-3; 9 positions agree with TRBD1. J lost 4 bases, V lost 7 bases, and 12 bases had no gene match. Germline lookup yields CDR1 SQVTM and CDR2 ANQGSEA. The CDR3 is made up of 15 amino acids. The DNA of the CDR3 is TGCAGCGCCACTTCCCCGGGACAGGGTCCAGATACGCAGTATTTT. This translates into CSATSPGQGPDTQYF.

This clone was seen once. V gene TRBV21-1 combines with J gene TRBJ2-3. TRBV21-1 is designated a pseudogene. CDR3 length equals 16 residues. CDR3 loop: CASSKGGAWSTDTQYF. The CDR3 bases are TGTGCCAGCAGCAAAGGGGGGGCCTGGAGCACAGATACGCAGTATTTT.

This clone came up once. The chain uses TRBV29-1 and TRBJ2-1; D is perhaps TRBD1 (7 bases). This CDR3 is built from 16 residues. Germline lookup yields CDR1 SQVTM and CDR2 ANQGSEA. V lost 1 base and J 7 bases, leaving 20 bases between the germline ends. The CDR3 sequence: CSVEVVIRGEGNEQFF. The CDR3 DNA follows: TGCAGCGTTGAAGTTGTCATCAGGGGGGAAGGGAATGAGCAGTTCTTC.